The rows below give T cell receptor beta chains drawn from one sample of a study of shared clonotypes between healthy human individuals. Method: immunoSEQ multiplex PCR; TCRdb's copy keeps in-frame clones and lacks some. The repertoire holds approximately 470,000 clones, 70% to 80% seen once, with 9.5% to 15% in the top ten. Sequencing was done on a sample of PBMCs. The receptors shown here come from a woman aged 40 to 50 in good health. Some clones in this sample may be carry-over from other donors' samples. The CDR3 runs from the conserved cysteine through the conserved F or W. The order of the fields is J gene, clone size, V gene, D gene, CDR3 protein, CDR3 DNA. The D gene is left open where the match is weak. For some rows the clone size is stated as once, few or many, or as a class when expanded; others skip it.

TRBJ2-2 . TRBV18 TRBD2 CASSPGFTSGSMYTGELFF TGTGCCAGCTCACCAGGGTTTACGAGCGGGAGTATGTACACCGGGGAGCTGTTTTTT
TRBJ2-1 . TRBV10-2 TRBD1 CASSESIGTGWDEQFF TGCGCCAGCAGTGAGTCTATTGGGACAGGGTGGGATGAGCAGTTCTTC
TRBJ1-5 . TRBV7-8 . CASSLQENQPQHF TGTGCCAGCAGCTTACAGGAGAATCAGCCCCAGCATTTT
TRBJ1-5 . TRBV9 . CASSVAPGIDQPQHF TGTGCCAGCAGCGTAGCCCCAGGGATCGATCAGCCCCAGCATTTT
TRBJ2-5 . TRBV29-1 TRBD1 CSVRRPGQGAETQYF TGCAGCGTTCGAAGACCGGGACAGGGGGCGGAGACCCAGTACTTC
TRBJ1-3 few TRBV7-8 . CASSPFLSSGNTIYF TGTGCCAGCAGCCCCTTTCTGTCCTCTGGAAACACCATATATTTT
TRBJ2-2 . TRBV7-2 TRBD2 CASSTRLAGTGELFF TGTGCCAGCAGCACCAGGCTAGCGGGCACCGGGGAGCTGTTTTTT
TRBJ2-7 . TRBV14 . CASSQENRDEQYF TGTGCCAGCAGCCAAGAGAACAGGGACGAGCAGTACTTC
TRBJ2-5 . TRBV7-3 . CASSRGTGETQYF TGTGCCAGCAGCCGGGGTACTGGGGAGACCCAGTACTTC
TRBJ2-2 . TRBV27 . CASSLSVGELFF TGTGCCAGCAGTTTATCGGTCGGGGAGCTGTTTTTT
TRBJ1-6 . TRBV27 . CASSLVTEANSPLHF TGTGCCAGCAGTTTAGTAACGGAGGCCAATTCACCCCTCCACTTT
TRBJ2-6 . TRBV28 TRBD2 CASRSGGAGANVLTF TGTGCCAGCAGGTCGGGGGGAGCTGGGGCCAACGTCCTGACTTTC
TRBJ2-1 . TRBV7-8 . CASSLGSGYNEQFF TGTGCCAGCAGCTTAGGGAGTGGATACAATGAGCAGTTCTTC
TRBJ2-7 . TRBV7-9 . CASSLINYEQYF TGTGCCAGCAGCCTCATCAACTACGAGCAGTACTTC
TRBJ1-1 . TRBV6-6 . CASSYAPTEAFF TGTGCCAGCAGTTACGCCCCTACTGAAGCTTTCTTT
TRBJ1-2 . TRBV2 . CASSARTHPPF TGTGCCAGCAGTGCGAGGACCCACCCACCCTTC
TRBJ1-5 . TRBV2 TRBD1 CASTRNRGGDLPQHF TGTGCCAGTACTAGAAACAGGGGCGGGGATCTGCCCCAGCATTTT
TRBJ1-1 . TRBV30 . CAWSVPRPRWGAFF TGTGCCTGGAGTGTCCCCCGACCCCGCTGGGGAGCTTTCTTT
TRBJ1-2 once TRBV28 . CASSFPARDNGYTF TGTGCCAGCAGTTTTCCTGCCAGGGATAATGGCTACACCTTC
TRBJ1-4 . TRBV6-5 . CASRTRGPTNEKLFF TGTGCCAGCAGGACCCGGGGCCCAACTAATGAAAAACTGTTTTTT
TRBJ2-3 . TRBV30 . CAWSGMDTQYF TGTGCCTGGAGTGGAATGGATACGCAGTATTTT
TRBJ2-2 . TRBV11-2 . CASNLLSGKNTGELFF TGTGCCAGCAACTTATTATCCGGGAAAAACACCGGGGAGCTGTTTTTT
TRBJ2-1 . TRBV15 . CATSRDRQGSSYNEQFF TGTGCCACCAGCAGAGACCGCCAGGGGAGCTCCTACAATGAGCAGTTCTTC
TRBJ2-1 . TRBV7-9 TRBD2 CASSPRGLAGINEQFF TGTGCCAGCAGCCCGCGCGGACTAGCGGGAATCAATGAGCAGTTCTTC
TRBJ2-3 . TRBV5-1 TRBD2 CASIDQTSGSTDTQYF TGCGCCAGCATAGACCAGACTAGCGGGAGCACAGATACGCAGTATTTT
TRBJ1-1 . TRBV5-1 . CASSLVLGADTEAFF TGCGCCAGCAGCTTGGTCCTGGGGGCGGACACTGAAGCTTTCTTT
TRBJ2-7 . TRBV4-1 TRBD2 CASSQDRDSGSLLGYEQYF TGCGCCAGCAGCCAAGATAGGGATAGCGGGAGTCTACTGGGCTACGAGCAGTACTTC
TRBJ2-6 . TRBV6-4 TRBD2 CASSVPLAGSSGANVLTF TGTGCCAGCAGCGTACCACTAGCGGGAAGCTCTGGGGCCAACGTCCTGACTTTC
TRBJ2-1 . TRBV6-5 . CASSYSWDEQFF TGTGCCAGCAGTTACTCGTGGGATGAGCAGTTCTTC
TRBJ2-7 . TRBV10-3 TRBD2 CAISETSGRAGEQYF TGTGCCATCAGTGAGACTAGCGGGAGGGCTGGAGAGCAGTACTTC
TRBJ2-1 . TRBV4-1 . CASSQYEAGNEQFF TGCGCCAGCAGCCAATATGAGGCCGGCAATGAGCAGTTCTTC